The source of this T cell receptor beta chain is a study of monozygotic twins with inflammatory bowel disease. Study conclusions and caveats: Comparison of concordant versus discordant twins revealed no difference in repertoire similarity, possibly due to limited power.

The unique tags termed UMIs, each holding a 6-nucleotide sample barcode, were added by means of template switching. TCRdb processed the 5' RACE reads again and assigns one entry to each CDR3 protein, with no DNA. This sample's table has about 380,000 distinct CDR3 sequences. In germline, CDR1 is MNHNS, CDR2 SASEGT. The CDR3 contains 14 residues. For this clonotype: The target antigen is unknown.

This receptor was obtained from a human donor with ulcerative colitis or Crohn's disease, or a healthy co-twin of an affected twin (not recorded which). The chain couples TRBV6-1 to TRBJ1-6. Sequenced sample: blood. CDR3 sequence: CASTLQGNNSPLHF.